This entry lists 8 T cell receptor beta chains sequenced from one sample in a study of blood T cell repertoires in COVID-19. The assay was immunoSEQ multiplex PCR, and TCRdb's table has in-frame clones only and misses some. The sample comprises 150,000 to 200,000 clones, roughly 84% of which are singletons, and 1% to 1.5% rests with the top ten. Sequencing was done on a sample of PBMCs or T cells enriched from blood (not recorded which). These receptors were taken from a human donor with acute COVID-19. The donor label of this sample is uncertain.

This clone occurred once. This chain joins TRBV30 and TRBJ1-2; 9 bases agree with TRBD1. Trimming took 4 bases from V and 4 from J; bases not matched to a gene: 10. Per the germline V gene, CDR1 is GTSNPN and CDR2 is SVGIG (reference sequence). CDR3 length equals 15 residues. CDR3 in amino acids: CAWTPGQGLLYGYTF. As DNA, the CDR3 is TGTGCCTGGACCCCGGGACAGGGTCTACTCTATGGCTACACCTTC.

The chain recombines TRBV27 with TRBJ2-5, with 7 positions matching TRBD1. Trimming at V came to 3 bases and at J to 4 bases, leaving 2 bases not matched to a gene. Per germline, CDR1 MNHEY and CDR2 SMNVEV (reference sequence). The CDR3 extends over 13 amino acids. In nucleotides, the CDR3 is TGTGCCAGCAGTTTTTACAGGGGAGAGACCCAGTACTTC. It is translated as CASSFYRGETQYF.

J is TRBJ1-2 and V is TRBV6-5, with unresolved D. Germline V gene sequence: CDR1 MNHEY, CDR2 SVGAGI. This CDR3 is built from 11 residues. The germline V and J ends were trimmed by 8 bases and 2 bases, with 6 bases remaining between them. The DNA of the CDR3 is TGTGCCAGCCTATTAAACTATGGCTACACCTTC. Amino acid sequence: CASLLNYGYTF.

About this clone itself: Other DNA variants within this sample encode the same CDR3. The J gene is TRBJ2-7, the V gene TRBV11-2; no clear D. Per germline, CDR1 SGHAT and CDR2 FQNNGV. The CDR3 consists of 12 residues. The V end was cut by 2 bases, the J end by 2 bases, with 4 bases between. The CDR3 sequence is CASSLQTYEQYF. The CDR3, as DNA: TGTGCCAGCAGCTTACAAACCTACGAGCAGTACTTC.

The chain combines TRBV29-1 with TRBJ2-6; 8 nucleotides agree with TRBD2. V dropped 6 bases and J dropped 0; count of bases not matched to a gene: 7. The CDR3 is 16 amino acids. The germline V gene encodes CDR1 SQVTM and CDR2 ANQGSEA. This chain's CDR3 is CSVSSGLRSGANVLTF. The CDR3 DNA is TGCAGCGTATCTAGCGGGTTACGCTCTGGGGCCAACGTCCTGACTTTC.

The rearrangement joins TRBV5-4 to TRBJ2-5; 7 bases are a match to TRBD1. Germline CDR1 SGHNT, CDR2 YYREEE (reference sequence). The junction had 5 bases not matched to a gene; V was cut back by 3 bases and J by 0 bases. The CDR3 covers 15 residues. Here the CDR3 DNA reads TGTGCCAGCAGCTCCCAACAGGGGTACCAAGAGACCCAGTACTTC. Encoded protein: CASSSQQGYQETQYF.

The CDR3 bases are TGTGCCAGCCGACAGGGTGTTCGGAATGGCTACACCTTC. Its translation is CASRQGVRNGYTF. The chain recombines TRBV6-5 with TRBJ1-2; 7 nucleotides match TRBD1. There are 13 residues in the CDR3. Germline CDR1 reads MNHEY; CDR2 reads SVGAGI. V shed 8 bases and J 6 bases; nucleotides not matched to a gene: 9.

This chain's CDR3 is CASSDRGLGNQPQHF. The DNA of the CDR3 is TGTGCCAGCAGTGACAGGGGGTTGGGCAATCAGCCCCAGCATTTT. The chain combines TRBV2 with TRBJ1-5, with 7 bases fitting TRBD1. CDR3 size: 15 residues. The germline gives CDR1 SNHLY, CDR2 FYNNEI. Trimming at V came to 3 bases and at J to 2 bases, leaving 4 bases not matched to a gene.